This T cell receptor (beta chain) emerged from a study of identical twins. TCRdb re-analysed the 5' RACE reads in MiXCR, keeping a single row per CDR3 protein. The sample gives about 530,000 distinct CDR3 sequences, approximately 20% of which show up once; about 0.5% is in the top ten. V was shortened by 1 base and J by 4 bases, with 7 bases between the two germline ends. The germline V gene has CDR1 DFQATT and CDR2 SNEGSKA (reference sequence). CDR3 size: 12 residues. The sample was also reused in another study, on yellow fever vaccine responses in identical twins.

The sequenced sample was CD4+ T cells sorted from blood. The chain links TRBV20-1 to TRBJ1-2; D unresolved. This clonotype was obtained from a woman younger than 35 in good health. Here the CDR3 DNA reads TGCAGTGCTAGAGCGGAGGGCTATGGCTACACCTTC. Translation: CSARAEGYGYTF.